A selection of T cell receptor beta chains follows, all from one sample in a study of early T cells in non-severe SARS-CoV-2 infection. TCRdb called the 5' RACE reads again in MiXCR, with one record for every CDR3 protein. This repertoire shows tens of thousands of distinct CDR3 sequences, about 9.4% found once; its top ten account for 6% to 8.5%. This material consisted of whole blood, taken at baseline. These receptors were taken from an adult who was a healthcare worker with PCR-confirmed SARS-CoV-2 infection or an uninfected control (not recorded which). The CDR3 runs from the conserved cysteine through the conserved F or W. The D gene is left open where the match is weak. Clone size is stated in some rows and not others, as once, few, many or a class when expanded.

j_gene,abundance,v_gene,d_gene,CDR3aa,CDR3nt
TRBJ1-6,NA,TRBV2,TRBD1,CASSETGQGNSPLHF,TGTGCCAGCAGTGAGACGGGACAGGGGAATTCACCCCTCCACTTT
TRBJ2-5,many,TRBV29-1,TRBD1,CSVATGGDETQYF,TGCAGCGTTGCGACAGGGGGCGACGAGACCCAGTACTTC
TRBJ2-2,few,TRBV4-2,TRBD2,CASSQERGGLGELFF,TGTGCCAGCAGCCAAGAGCGGGGGGGCCTCGGGGAGCTGTTTTTT
TRBJ1-2,NA,TRBV12-3/TRBV12-4,NA,CASSFSSGGYTF,TGTGCCAGCAGTTTTAGCTCGGGAGGCTACACCTTC
TRBJ2-1,many,TRBV2,TRBD1,CASSEGTGNPSEFF,TGTGCCAGCAGTGAAGGGACAGGGAACCCCTCCGAGTTCTTC
TRBJ2-4,many,TRBV24-1,NA,CATSDSAGRAKNIQYF,TGTGCCACCAGTGATTCTGCAGGTAGAGCCAAAAACATTCAGTACTTC
TRBJ1-1,NA,TRBV2,NA,CASLDGPNTEAFF,TGTGCCAGTCTAGATGGCCCGAACACTGAAGCTTTCTTT
TRBJ2-2,few,TRBV18,TRBD2,CASSPLGRMNTGELFF,TGTGCCAGCTCACCACTCGGGAGGATGAACACCGGGGAGCTGTTTTTT
TRBJ2-7,NA,TRBV5-4,TRBD2,CASSPGGLAGAGDEQYF,TGTGCCAGCAGCCCCGGGGGACTAGCGGGTGCTGGAGACGAGCAGTACTTC
TRBJ2-1,medium-sized,TRBV3-2,NA,CASSRRGDYNEQFF,TGTGCCAGCAGCCGACGGGGGGATTACAATGAGCAGTTCTTC
TRBJ2-7,few,TRBV20-1,TRBD1,CSAPGQGDGEQYF,TGCAGTGCTCCGGGACAGGGAGACGGCGAGCAGTACTTC
TRBJ2-3,few,TRBV10-3,TRBD1,CAIRWDRLSTDTQYF,TGTGCCATCAGATGGGACAGACTGAGCACAGATACGCAGTATTTT
TRBJ1-1,few,TRBV5-6,NA,CASSLVETEAFF,TGTGCCAGCAGCTTGGTCGAGACTGAAGCTTTCTTT
TRBJ1-3,NA,TRBV5-6,NA,CASSLYRSSGNTIYF,TGTGCCAGCAGCTTGTATCGTTCCTCTGGAAACACCATATATTTT
TRBJ1-2,NA,TRBV29-1,NA,CSVGSSNYGYTF,TGCAGCGTGGGATCTTCTAACTATGGCTACACCTTC
TRBJ1-5,many,TRBV12-3/TRBV12-4,NA,CASSLGLPPNQPQHF,TGTGCCAGCAGTTTAGGACTCCCACCTAATCAGCCCCAGCATTTT
TRBJ2-7,NA,TRBV20-1,NA,CSAREPTPPYEQYF,TGCAGTGCTAGAGAACCGACACCCCCCTACGAGCAGTACTTC
TRBJ2-7,once,TRBV11-2,NA,CASRGDSTYEQYF,TGTGCCAGCCGCGGGGACAGCACCTACGAGCAGTACTTC
TRBJ2-3,NA,TRBV11-3,NA,CASSLQSGSRLYF,TGTGCCAGCAGCTTACAATCGGGATCCCGACTGTATTTT
TRBJ2-2,NA,TRBV12-3/TRBV12-4,NA,CASSLGLRELFF,TGTGCCAGCAGTTTGGGGTTGCGGGAGCTGTTTTTT
TRBJ2-1,NA,TRBV2,NA,CASSTTETFSYNEQFF,TGTGCCAGCAGCACGACAGAGACCTTCTCCTACAATGAGCAGTTCTTC
TRBJ2-6,NA,TRBV19,NA,CASSKTGSGANVLTF,TGTGCCAGTAGTAAAACAGGGTCCGGGGCCAACGTCCTGACTTTC
TRBJ2-1,many,TRBV5-1,NA,CASTNGGLTSYNEQFF,TGCGCCAGCACTAATGGGGGGCTAACATCCTACAATGAGCAGTTCTTC
TRBJ1-1,many,TRBV12-3/TRBV12-4,NA,CASSLGQREAFF,TGTGCCAGCAGTTTGGGTCAAAGGGAAGCTTTCTTT
TRBJ1-3,few,TRBV3-1,NA,CASSHQYGAGALSGNTIYF,TGTGCCAGCAGCCATCAATACGGGGCAGGAGCTCTCTCTGGAAACACCATATATTTT
TRBJ2-5,NA,TRBV13,TRBD1,CASSLGSTGAQETQYF,TGTGCCAGCAGCTTAGGGTCGACAGGGGCCCAAGAGACCCAGTACTTC
TRBJ2-6,NA,TRBV13,NA,CASSRWADRANVLTF,TGTGCCAGCAGCAGATGGGCCGACCGGGCCAACGTCCTGACTTTC
TRBJ2-1,NA,TRBV21-1,NA,CASSKRNRLAGPYNEQFF,TGTGCCAGCAGCAAAAGGAATAGACTAGCGGGCCCGTACAATGAGCAGTTCTTC
TRBJ1-1,many,TRBV10-3,NA,CAISAREGLADTEAFF,TGTGCCATCAGTGCACGGGAAGGATTAGCGGACACTGAAGCTTTCTTT
TRBJ1-1,NA,TRBV12-3/TRBV12-4,NA,CASRERGAYTEAFF,TGTGCCAGCAGGGAGAGGGGAGCGTACACTGAAGCTTTCTTT
TRBJ1-6,many,TRBV20-1,NA,CSARDQGDGPAGHHF,TGCAGTGCTAGAGATCAGGGTGACGGCCCAGCCGGACACCACTTT
TRBJ2-2,NA,TRBV6-1,NA,CASKGQANTGELFF,TGTGCCAGCAAGGGGCAGGCGAACACCGGGGAGCTGTTTTTT
TRBJ2-7,NA,TRBV12-3/TRBV12-4,TRBD1,CASSLQDRGREQYF,TGTGCCAGCAGTTTACAGGACAGGGGGCGGGAGCAGTACTTC
TRBJ2-3,NA,TRBV6-2/TRBV6-3,TRBD2,CASTLLKRGATDTQYF,TGTGCCAGCACCCTCCTCAAGCGGGGGGCCACAGATACGCAGTATTTT
TRBJ2-1,few,TRBV12-3/TRBV12-4,TRBD1,CASSLGTGNYNEQFF,TGTGCCAGCAGTTTAGGGACAGGGAACTACAATGAGCAGTTCTTC
TRBJ2-5,NA,TRBV7-9,TRBD1,CASSSNRGIGETQYF,TGTGCCAGCAGCTCTAACAGGGGGATCGGAGAGACCCAGTACTTC
TRBJ1-3,many,TRBV7-2,NA,CASSLAPTSSGNTIYF,TGTGCCAGCAGCTTAGCACCGACAAGCTCTGGAAACACCATATATTTT
TRBJ2-7,NA,TRBV5-5,NA,CASSSASYEQYF,TGTGCCAGCAGCTCTGCCTCCTACGAGCAGTACTTC
TRBJ1-2,few,TRBV7-9,NA,CASSLNSVDGYTF,TGTGCCAGCAGCTTAAACTCGGTCGACGGCTACACCTTC
TRBJ2-5,NA,TRBV7-8,TRBD2,CASSLVGTSGGAGETQYF,TGTGCCAGCAGCTTAGTAGGGACTAGCGGGGGGGCCGGAGAGACCCAGTACTTC
TRBJ2-7,NA,TRBV9,NA,CASSVGSDAGLEQYF,TGTGCCAGCAGCGTAGGTTCGGACGCCGGCTTGGAGCAGTACTTC
TRBJ2-7,NA,TRBV28,TRBD1,CASSGTGRAYEQYF,TGTGCCAGCAGTGGGACAGGGAGGGCCTACGAGCAGTACTTC
TRBJ2-1,many,TRBV4-3,NA,CASSQRGWDEQFF,TGCGCCAGCAGCCAAAGGGGTTGGGATGAGCAGTTCTTC
TRBJ2-2,NA,TRBV2,TRBD2,CASTWQSGGRELFF,TGTGCCAGCACATGGCAGAGCGGGGGGCGGGAGCTGTTTTTT
TRBJ2-1,many,TRBV11-2,TRBD1,CASSLDRDSEQFF,TGTGCCAGCAGCTTAGATCGGGACAGTGAGCAGTTCTTC
TRBJ2-3,few,TRBV18,TRBD2,CASSPPGLAGNTDTQYF,TGTGCCAGCTCACCACCGGGACTAGCGGGGAACACAGATACGCAGTATTTT
TRBJ1-1,few,TRBV11-2,NA,CASSLGRGLGTEAFF,TGTGCCAGCAGCTTGGGGCGGGGTCTCGGCACTGAAGCTTTCTTT
TRBJ1-1,many,TRBV3-1,TRBD1,CASSQSYRDSEAFF,TGTGCCAGCAGCCAATCCTACCGGGACAGTGAAGCTTTCTTT
TRBJ1-5,many,TRBV6-5,NA,CASSTGSAGNQPQHF,TGTGCCAGCAGTACAGGGTCGGCAGGCAATCAGCCCCAGCATTTT
TRBJ1-6,few,TRBV29-1,NA,CSVERKGNSPLHF,TGCAGCGTTGAAAGGAAAGGGAATTCACCCCTCCACTTT